Described below is a single T cell receptor beta chain sequence and its context. Its specificity is unknown. The sample comes from a study of cytomegalovirus exposure and HLA in healthy donors. These donors, healthy bone marrow donors, were studied. The PCR ran on 60 Vbeta and 13 Jbeta primers. Assay used: immunoSEQ multiplex PCR; TCRdb lists only in-frame clones, some missing. The sample contains around 180,000 clones, around 80% of which appear only once. This CDR3 is built from 17 residues. The germline V and J ends were trimmed by 5 bases and 2 bases, with 20 bases remaining between them. From germline, CDR1 is SEHNR and CDR2 FQNEAQ (reference sequence). Findings of the study overall: Common viral pathogens seemed to be connected with several of the most significant clusters, according to a later analysis. With later analysis, a missense DCLRE1C variant became linked to TCR beta V- and J-gene trimming.

The clonotype was recovered from a man aged 18 to 29 in good health and CMV-seronegative. Sequencing used PBMCs. The chain links TRBV7-9 to TRBJ2-3; D gene unclear. In DNA, the CDR3 is TGTGCCAGCAGCCCCGTCCCTGTTTTGCGGCACACAGATACGCAGTATTTT. Its protein is CASSPVPVLRHTDTQYF.